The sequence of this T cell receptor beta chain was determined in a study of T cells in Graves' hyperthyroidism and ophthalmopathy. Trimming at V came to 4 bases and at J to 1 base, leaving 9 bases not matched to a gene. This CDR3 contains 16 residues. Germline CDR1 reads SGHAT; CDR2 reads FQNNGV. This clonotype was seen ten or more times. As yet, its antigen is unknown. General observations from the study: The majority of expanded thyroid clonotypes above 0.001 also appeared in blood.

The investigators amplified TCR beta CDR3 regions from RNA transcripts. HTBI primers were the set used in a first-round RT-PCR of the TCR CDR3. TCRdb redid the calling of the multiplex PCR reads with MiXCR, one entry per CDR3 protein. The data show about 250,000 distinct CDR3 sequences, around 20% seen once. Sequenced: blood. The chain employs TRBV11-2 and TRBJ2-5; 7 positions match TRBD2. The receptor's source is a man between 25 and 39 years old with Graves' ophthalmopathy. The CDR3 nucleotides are TGTGCCAGCAGCTCAAGACTAGCTGTAGCCCAAGAGACCCAGTACTTC. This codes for CASSSRLAVAQETQYF.